What follows is one T cell receptor beta chain and its context. As yet, its antigen is unknown. These data come from a study of T-cell reconstitution after alpha-beta-depleted transplantation in children. Findings and limits, study-wide: Expanded graft clones numbering several hundred reportedly gave rise to alpha-beta T cells about two months after transplant.

This CDR3 contains 15 residues. The V end lost 6 bases, the J end lost 0 bases, and 12 bases lay between the germline ends. Germline CDR1 reads MGHRA; CDR2 reads YSYEKL. Preparation of the TCRbeta library used unique molecular identifiers. MiXCR was run by TCRdb on the PCR reads, yielding one entry per CDR3 protein. The data hold over 80,000 distinct CDR3 sequences, with about 22% observed a single time. This TCR was sampled from a boy aged 2 to 9 with acute lymphoblastic leukemia, due to receive a stem cell transplant. V usage is TRBV4-1 and J usage is TRBJ1-3; D is possibly TRBD1 (5 bases). The source material was PBMCs, sampled before TCRalphabeta/CD19-depleted stem cell transplant. The CDR3 region has the DNA TGCGCCAGCAGTGAACCGGGACTCTCTGGAAACACCATATATTTT. It codes for CASSEPGLSGNTIYF.